This T cell receptor (beta chain) was identified during a study of T-cell reconstitution after alpha-beta-depleted transplantation in children. Study outcomes and limitations: It was reported that alpha-beta T cells came from several hundred expanded graft clones (about two months after transplant). Surviving recipient T cells and thymic progenitors accounted for the high day-60 TCRbeta diversity observed in some patients. Once a year had passed after transplant, T-cell counts and diversity came mostly from newly produced T cells.

Construction of the TCRbeta library involved unique molecular identifiers. TCRdb re-called the PCR reads with MiXCR, one entry per CDR3 protein. The sample contains 490,000 or so distinct CDR3 sequences, roughly 10% of which appear only once. CDR1 and CDR2 (germline): MDHEN, SYDVKM. Trimming took off 7 bases at V and 7 bases at J, with 16 bases between the two ends. CDR3 length: 14 residues. In this sample, this clonotype turned up many times. The antigen remains undetermined. The genes are TRBV28 and TRBJ1-4; D remains unclear. This TCR was recovered from a child younger than 10 with inherited bone marrow failure, due to receive a stem cell transplant. Sequencing used PBMCs, obtained before TCRalphabeta/CD19-depleted stem cell transplant. This CDR3 is CASTNPEYTEKLFF. The DNA for the CDR3 is TGTGCCAGCACCAACCCAGAGTACACTGAAAAACTGTTTTTT.